The rows below give T cell receptor beta chains drawn from one sample of a study of blood T cell repertoires in COVID-19. Sequencing was performed with immunoSEQ multiplex PCR; in TCRdb, only in-frame clones are kept and a portion is missing. The table records tens of thousands of clones, roughly 83% of them present only once. The specimen was peripheral blood. The receptor set was obtained from a human donor with acute or convalescent COVID-19. The donor label of this sample is uncertain. The CDR3 runs from the conserved cysteine through the conserved F or W. Each record gives: D gene, J gene, V gene, CDR3 DNA, CDR3 protein. A D gene is named only where the DNA matches it firmly.

d_call: .; j_call: TRBJ2-7; v_call: TRBV19; cdr3_nt: TGTGCCAGTAGTATGATTACAGGAGAACCGTACTTC; cdr3_aa: CASSMITGEPYF
d_call: .; j_call: TRBJ1-2; v_call: TRBV5-5; cdr3_nt: TGTGCCAGCAGCTTGACCGGGACTTCCCAAGAGGGCTACACCTTC; cdr3_aa: CASSLTGTSQEGYTF
d_call: TRBD1; j_call: TRBJ2-5; v_call: TRBV18; cdr3_nt: TGTGCCAGCTCAGGGACAGGGGAAGAGACCCAGTACTTC; cdr3_aa: CASSGTGEETQYF
d_call: .; j_call: TRBJ1-1; v_call: TRBV5-5; cdr3_nt: TGTGCCAGCAGCGGAGGGTGGCAGCTTGAAGCTTTCTTT; cdr3_aa: CASSGGWQLEAFF
d_call: .; j_call: TRBJ2-1; v_call: TRBV3-1/TRBV3-2; cdr3_nt: TGTGCCAGCAGCCAAGCCCCGCTGGGCTCCTCCTACAATGAGCAGTTCTTC; cdr3_aa: CASSQAPLGSSYNEQFF
d_call: TRBD1; j_call: TRBJ2-7; v_call: TRBV7-8; cdr3_nt: TGTGCCAGCAGCGCGGACAGGGGCGAGCAGTACTTC; cdr3_aa: CASSADRGEQYF
d_call: .; j_call: TRBJ1-3; v_call: TRBV7-2; cdr3_nt: TGTGCCAGCAGCTTAGTCGTCTGGGGAGGGGGCTCTGGAAACACCATATATTTT; cdr3_aa: CASSLVVWGGGSGNTIYF
d_call: TRBD2; j_call: TRBJ2-7; v_call: TRBV3-1/TRBV3-2; cdr3_nt: TGTGCCAGCAGCCAACCCTTGATCGGGACTACCTACGAGCAGTACTTC; cdr3_aa: CASSQPLIGTTYEQYF
d_call: TRBD1; j_call: TRBJ1-1; v_call: TRBV7-2; cdr3_nt: TGTGCCAGCAGCCCGGCGGGACAGCGTTTTAGAGGGTTT; cdr3_aa: CASSPAGQRFRGF
d_call: TRBD2; j_call: TRBJ2-3; v_call: TRBV3-1/TRBV3-2; cdr3_nt: TGTGCCAGCAGCCAAGCAGCGGGAGTAGTAGATACGCAGTATTTT; cdr3_aa: CASSQAAGVVDTQYF
d_call: .; j_call: TRBJ1-2; v_call: TRBV2; cdr3_nt: TGTGCCAGCAGTGGGACGCGGGTCGGCTATGGCTACACCTTC; cdr3_aa: CASSGTRVGYGYTF